This record covers a single T cell receptor (beta chain). Losses at the gene ends were 3 bases for V and 11 bases for J; bases not matched to a gene: 9. Germline CDR1 is KGHSH and CDR2 is LQKENI. This CDR3 region has 14 residues. These data belong to a study of blood T cell repertoires in COVID-19. Study in general: The United States, Italy and Spain supplied acute and convalescent COVID-19 samples. T cells, B-cell-depleted T cells, or PBMCs provided the cDNA or gDNA that served as material.

In the original analysis: Amplification of reference gene primers provided the estimated nucleated cell counts. Method: immunoSEQ multiplex PCR; TCRdb's copy keeps in-frame clones and lacks some. V and J calls and clone size are as listed in that table; D and trimming were resolved from the DNA. The sample carries around 170,000 clones, about 80% recorded once. This chain links TRBV18 with TRBJ1-5; TRBD1 matches at 8 bases. The TCR sequence derives from a man in his thirties or forties with active or convalescent COVID-19. Sequenced material: peripheral blood. CDR3 in amino acids: CASSPGGRGQAQHF. CDR3 coding DNA: TGTGCCAGCTCACCCGGCGGGAGGGGACAGGCCCAGCATTTT.